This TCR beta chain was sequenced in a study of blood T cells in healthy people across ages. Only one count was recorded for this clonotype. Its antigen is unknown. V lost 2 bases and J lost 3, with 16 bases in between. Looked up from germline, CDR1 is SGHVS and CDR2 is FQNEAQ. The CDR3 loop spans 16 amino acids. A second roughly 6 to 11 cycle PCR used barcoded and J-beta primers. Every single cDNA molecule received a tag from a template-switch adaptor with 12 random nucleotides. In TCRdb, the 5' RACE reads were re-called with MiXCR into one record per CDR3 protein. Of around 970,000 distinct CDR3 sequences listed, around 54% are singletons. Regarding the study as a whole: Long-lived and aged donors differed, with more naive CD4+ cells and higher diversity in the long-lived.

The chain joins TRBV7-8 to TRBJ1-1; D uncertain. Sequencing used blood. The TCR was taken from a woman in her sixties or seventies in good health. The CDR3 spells CASSLSWVGRDTEAFF. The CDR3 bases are TGTGCCAGCAGCTTATCGTGGGTAGGCCGTGACACTGAAGCTTTCTTT.